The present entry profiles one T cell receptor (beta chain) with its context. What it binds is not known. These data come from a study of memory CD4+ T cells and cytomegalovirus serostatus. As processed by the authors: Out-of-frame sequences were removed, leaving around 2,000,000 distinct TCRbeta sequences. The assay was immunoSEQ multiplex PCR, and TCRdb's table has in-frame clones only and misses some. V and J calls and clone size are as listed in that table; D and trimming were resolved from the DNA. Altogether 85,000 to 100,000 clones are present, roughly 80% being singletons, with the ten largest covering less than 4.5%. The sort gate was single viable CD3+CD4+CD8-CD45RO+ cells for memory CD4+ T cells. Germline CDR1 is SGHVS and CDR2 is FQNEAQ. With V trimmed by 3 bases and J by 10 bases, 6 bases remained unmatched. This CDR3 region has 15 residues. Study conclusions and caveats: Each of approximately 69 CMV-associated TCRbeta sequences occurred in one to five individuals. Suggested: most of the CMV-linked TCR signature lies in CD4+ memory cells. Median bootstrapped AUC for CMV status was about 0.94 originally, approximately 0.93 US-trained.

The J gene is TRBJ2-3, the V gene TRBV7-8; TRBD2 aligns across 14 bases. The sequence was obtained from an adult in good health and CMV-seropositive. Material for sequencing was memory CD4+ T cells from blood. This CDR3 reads CASSFPGLAGVAQYF. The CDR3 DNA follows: TGTGCCAGCAGCTTCCCGGGACTAGCGGGAGTGGCGCAGTATTTT. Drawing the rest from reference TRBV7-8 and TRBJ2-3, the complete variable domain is GAGVSQSPRYKVAKRGQDVALRCDPISGHVSLFWYQQALGQGPEFLTYFQNEAQLDKSGLPSDRFFAERPEGSVSTLKIQRTQQEDSAVYLCASSFPGLAGVAQYFGPGTRLTVL.